A selection of T cell receptor beta chains follows, all from one sample in a study of blood T cell repertoires in COVID-19. Some clones are missing from TCRdb's copy, which holds only in-frame ones; the method was immunoSEQ multiplex PCR. Seen here are some 270,000 clones, more than 85% observed once, and the top ten hold approximately 2.7%. Material for sequencing was PBMCs or T cells enriched from blood (not recorded which). The receptors were sampled from a man in his forties who had been exposed to COVID-19. CDR3s include the opening cysteine and the closing phenylalanine or tryptophan. Each record gives: CDR3 length, V gene, CDR3 protein.

length: 17; V: TRBV25-1; CDR3: CASSDSGTGATNEKLFF
length: 16; V: TRBV10-3; CDR3: CAISERSGGNEETQYF
length: 15; V: TRBV10-3; CDR3: CAISGGRDRVHEQYF
length: 12; V: TRBV6-1; CDR3: CASSEARLSAFF
length: 14; V: TRBV30; CDR3: CAWSEDIGVYGYTF
length: 16; V: TRBV12-5; CDR3: CASGGKSRGLRETQYF
length: 14; V: TRBV27; CDR3: CASSVYSGAKTQYF
length: 14; V: TRBV9; CDR3: CASSVVAEYGTQYF
length: 14; V: TRBV7-9; CDR3: CASSSTRDSYEQYF
length: 16; V: TRBV4-2; CDR3: CASSQKGAGTSDEQYF
length: 14; V: TRBV7-2; CDR3: CASSRGTGNQPQHF
length: 15; V: TRBV27; CDR3: CASSLSYRISYEQYF
length: 14; V: TRBV28; CDR3: CASRVKSGANVPTF
length: 18; V: TRBV4-1; CDR3: CASSQDFTLGRGSYEQYF